Listed here are 20 T cell receptor beta chains from one sample, sequenced in a study of T-cell reconstitution after alpha-beta-depleted transplantation in children. The library targeted TCRbeta and was prepared with unique molecular identifiers. TCRdb reprocessed the PCR reads via MiXCR and lists one record per CDR3 protein. This table holds hundreds of thousands of distinct CDR3 sequences, approximately 11% found once. This specimen was PBMCs, taken before TCRalphabeta/CD19-depleted stem cell transplant. The receptor source for this set is a child less than two years old with acute myeloid leukemia, due to receive a stem cell transplant.

This clonotype was picked up many times. This chain uses TRBV4-1 with TRBJ2-1, with 7 bases identical to TRBD1. V shed 1 base and J 13 bases; nucleotides not matched to a gene: 1. The germline V gene encodes CDR1 MGHRA and CDR2 YSYEKL. CDR3 size: 11 residues. The CDR3 loop is CASSQGTGQFF. CDR3 in DNA: TGCGCCAGCAGCCAAGGGACAGGACAGTTCTTC.

This clonotype has ten or more counts. This chain uses TRBV5-1 with TRBJ2-7, with 7 bases identical to TRBD2. CDR3 size: 14 residues. Germline V gives CDR1 SGHRS, CDR2 YFSETQ. V gave up 6 bases and J gave up 9 bases; unmatched junction bases: 15. This chain's CDR3 is CASMMASGGVGQYF. In DNA, the CDR3 is TGCGCCAGCATGATGGCTAGCGGAGGCGTCGGGCAGTACTTC.

This clonotype was counted many times. V usage is TRBV18 and J usage is TRBJ2-4; D is uncertain. CDR3 length: 15 residues. Trimming pared 0 bases from V and 4 bases from J, leaving 10 bases between. CDR1 and CDR2 (germline): KGHSH, LQKENI. This chain's CDR3 is CASSPPRGGKNIQYF. The CDR3 region has the DNA TGTGCCAGCTCACCACCGCGAGGTGGGAAAAACATTCAGTACTTC.

This clonotype occurred a few times. The CDR3: CASSFTTGGDTQYF. CDR3 DNA sequence: TGTGCCAGCAGCTTTACTACAGGGGGCGATACGCAGTATTTT. The chain employs TRBV11-2 and TRBJ2-3, with TRBD1 identical over 9 bases. CDR3 size: 14 residues. The trim removed 3 bases at V and 6 bases at J, leaving 4 bases unmatched. CDR1 is SGHAT and CDR2 is FQNNGV in the germline V gene.

The chain has TRBV7-9 and TRBJ2-7; 12 bases are a match to TRBD2. Germline V lookup: CDR1 SEHNR, CDR2 FQNEAQ (reference sequence). The CDR3 covers 15 residues. V was pared by 5 bases and J by 2 bases, with 4 bases of the junction left unmatched. CDR3 DNA sequence: TGTGCCAGCAGCCGGACTAGCGGGACCCCCTACGAGCAGTACTTC. Translation: CASSRTSGTPYEQYF. Looking up the rest from reference TRBV7-9 and TRBJ2-7 gives the full variable domain: DTGVSQNPRHKITKRGQNVTFRCDPISEHNRLYWYRQTLGQGPEFLTYFQNEAQLEKSRLLSDRFSAERPKGSFSTLEIQRTEQGDSAMYLCASSRTSGTPYEQYFGPGTRLTVT.

This clonotype was picked up many times. The V and J genes are TRBV11-2 and TRBJ2-1; TRBD2 matches 10 bases. The CDR3 sequence is 15 residues long. The V and J ends lost 5 bases and 5 bases, in that order; junction bases with no gene match: 6. Germline V gene lookup returns CDR1 SGHAT and CDR2 FQNNGV. The CDR3 here is CASSPGLAANNEQFF. The CDR3 coding sequence is TGTGCCAGCAGCCCCGGACTAGCGGCAAACAATGAGCAGTTCTTC.

Worth noting for this clonotype: A much larger clone differs from this one at a single base, so this may be a read error. The gene calls are TRBV7-2 and TRBJ2-7, with 8 bases aligning to TRBD1. The CDR3 covers 14 residues. Germline assignment: CDR1 SGHTA and CDR2 FQGNSA. The CDR3 bases are TGTGCCAGCAGCTTACAGGGGGCGCTTTACGAGCAGTGCTTC. Encoded protein: CASSLQGALYEQCF.

In its sample, this clonotype was seen many times. The V call is TRBV3-1, the J call TRBJ2-1; 9 nucleotides agree with TRBD1. The CDR3 runs to 17 residues. The germline CDR1 and CDR2 sequences are LGHDT and YNNKEL (reference sequence). Trimming cost V 3 bases and J 2 bases; bases outside gene matches: 8. DNA of the CDR3: TGTGCCAGCAGCCAGGCCTTCGGGACAGGGACCTACAATGAGCAGTTCTTC. Translating it yields CASSQAFGTGTYNEQFF.

This clonotype occurred many times. The gene calls are TRBV5-1 and TRBJ2-1; 8 bases are shared with TRBD1. CDR3 length equals 17 residues. Germline loops: CDR1 SGHRS, CDR2 YFSETQ. The ends lost 0 bases at V and 0 bases at J; junction bases unmatched: 5. This CDR3 reads CASSLGTGLSSYNEQFF. In DNA, the CDR3 is TGCGCCAGCAGCTTGGGGACAGGGCTGAGCTCCTACAATGAGCAGTTCTTC.

Ten or more counts support this clonotype. This rearrangement joins TRBV18 to TRBJ2-7, with D unresolved. Germline V gene data show CDR1 as KGHSH and CDR2 as LQKENI. The ends were cut back, 1 base at V and 1 base at J, with 8 bases in the middle. The length of the CDR3 is 14 residues. The CDR3 bases are TGTGCCAGCTCACCACGGACGGAATCCTACGAGCAGTACTTC. It translates to CASSPRTESYEQYF.

The table lists this clonotype with many counts. This chain links TRBV5-1 with TRBJ2-1, with D unresolved. The CDR3 has 15 amino acids. Trimming took off 4 bases at V and 7 bases at J, with 18 bases between the two ends. Germline V gene data show CDR1 as SGHRS and CDR2 as YFSETQ. CDR3: CASSMVLGLGNEQFF. The CDR3 bases are TGCGCCAGCAGCATGGTCCTAGGGTTGGGGAATGAGCAGTTCTTC.

Comment on this clonotype: Germline is not matched at one junction end, which may reflect a read error. This sequence joins TRBV28 and TRBJ2-3, with D uncertain. Germline CDR1 reads MDHEN; CDR2 reads SYDVKM. The length of the CDR3 is 13 residues. CDR3 residues: CASTSVNTDTQYF. As DNA, the CDR3 is TGTGCCAGCACCTCCGTCAACACAGATACGCAGTATTTC.

This clonotype was counted ten times or more. The chain carries TRBV29-1 and TRBJ2-7, with D perhaps TRBD1 (6 bases). The CDR3 is 15 residues long. V lost 1 base and J 0 bases, leaving 13 bases between the germline ends. Per germline, CDR1 SQVTM and CDR2 ANQGSEA. The CDR3, as DNA: TGCAGCGTTGAAGCGCCGACAGGCAGCTCCTACGAGCAGTACTTC. This translates into CSVEAPTGSSYEQYF.

With regard to this clonotype: A much larger clone is a single base away; this may be a read error. V gene TRBV28 combines with J gene TRBJ1-1; D unclear. Per germline, CDR1 MDHEN and CDR2 SYDVKM. The V end lost 2 bases, the J end lost 2 bases, and 9 bases lay between the germline ends. The CDR3 spans 14 residues. The CDR3 is CASSLPSINTEAFF. The CDR3 DNA reads TGTGCCAGCAGTTTACCGTCCATAAACACTGAAGCTTTCTTT.

Only a few counts were recorded for this clonotype. Here the CDR3 DNA reads TGTGCCAGCAGCTGGTCAGAGGAGGGTTACGAGCAGTACGTC. It specifies CASSWSEEGYEQYV. The chain has TRBV7-9 and TRBJ2-7; weak D call: TRBD2 (6 bases). The germline V and J ends were trimmed by 4 bases and 4 bases, with 14 bases remaining between them. The CDR3 has 14 amino acids. From germline, CDR1 is SEHNR and CDR2 FQNEAQ (reference sequence).

This clonotype was found many times. The chain recombines TRBV20-1 with TRBJ2-4, with D unresolved. Germline CDR1 and CDR2: DFQATT and SNEGSKA (reference sequence). Trimming left V 1 base short and J 0 bases short, with 4 bases between. This CDR3 is built from 13 residues. The CDR3 spells CSARGAAKNIQYF. CDR3 DNA: TGCAGTGCTAGAGGGGCAGCCAAAAACATTCAGTACTTC.

This clonotype was counted a few times. V gene TRBV5-8 combines with J gene TRBJ1-2, with D uncertain. The CDR3 loop spans 14 amino acids. Trimming removed 5 bases from V and 3 bases from J, with 14 bases in between. Per the germline V gene, CDR1 is SGHTS and CDR2 is YDEGEE. CDR3 nucleotides: TGTGCCAGCAGACACCCTACCCTGGACTATGGCTACACCTTC. This sequence encodes CASRHPTLDYGYTF. Complete variable domain (other parts from reference TRBV5-8 and TRBJ1-2): EAGVTQSPTHLIKTRGQQATLRCSPISGHTSVYWYQQALGLGLQFLLWYDEGEERNRGNFPPRFSGRQFPNYSSELNVNALELEDSALYLCASRHPTLDYGYTFGSGTRLTVV.

This clonotype has at least ten counts. The chain uses TRBV20-1 and TRBJ2-7; 11 bases are shared with TRBD1. V lost 3 bases, J lost 4 bases, and 5 bases stayed unmatched. Germline V gene lookup returns CDR1 DFQATT and CDR2 SNEGSKA (reference sequence). CDR3 length: 14 amino acids. For the CDR3, the DNA is TGCAGTGCTAGGAGGGACAGGGGGAGTTACGAGCAGTACTTC. Its translation: CSARRDRGSYEQYF.

This clonotype was detected many times. V usage is TRBV20-1 and J usage is TRBJ2-3; tentative D call: TRBD2 (5 bases). V lost 6 bases to trimming and J lost 5 bases, with 12 bases between them. The CDR3 has 12 amino acids. Per the germline V gene, CDR1 is DFQATT and CDR2 is SNEGSKA (reference sequence). The CDR3 reads CSAGEAKDTQYF. In DNA, the CDR3 is TGCAGTGCGGGAGAAGCTAAAGATACGCAGTATTTT.

The CDR3 nucleotides read TGTGCCAGCAGCCAGGCTACAGGGGGCATGGAGACCCAGTACTTC. Residues: CASSQATGGMETQYF. The chain links TRBV7-6 to TRBJ2-5; 9 bases align to TRBD1. The germline gives CDR1 SGHVS, CDR2 FNYEAQ. J gave up 5 bases and V 5 bases, and 9 bases lay outside the gene matches. The CDR3 has 15 residues.